These 8 T cell receptor beta chains share one sample of origin, sequenced in a study of shared clonotypes between healthy human individuals (dated by TCRdb to 2018 to 2021). CD8 naive samples were obtained by positive selection for CCR7 among CD45RO-negative cells, yielding a CD45RA+CCR7+ population from which TemRA cells were excluded. Library construction relied on the immunoSEQ multiplex PCR assay. Sourced from immuneACCESS, this table was stored by TCRdb with only in-frame sequences that have V and J called. A share of the clones is absent; for the studies checked, an unresolved V gene accounts for under half, and the remainder has no known explanation. Here the sample has around 2,000,000 clones; roughly 94% occur a single time. The biggest ten clones account for roughly 1% of the sample. The specimen was naive CD8+ T cells sorted from blood. The label giving this sample's cell subset or site can be read as: CD45RA+CCR7+. The receptors here all came from a man aged 18-30 years in good health.

The genes are TRBV4-3 and TRBJ2-2; no definite D call. V dropped 1 base and J dropped 6 bases, with 18 bases sitting between them. CDR1 is LGHNA and CDR2 is YSLEER in the germline V gene. CDR3 length equals 17 residues. The CDR3 DNA follows: TGCGCCAGCAGCCAAGTCACAGTCATAGAGTTTCCCGGGGAGCTGTTTTTT. Residues: CASSQVTVIEFPGELFF.

The chain joins TRBV2 to TRBJ2-1; possibly TRBD1 for D (5 bases). The V end lost 9 bases, the J end lost 13 bases, and 16 bases lay between the germline ends. Per germline, CDR1 SNHLY and CDR2 FYNNEI. The CDR3 spans 11 residues. CDR3 in DNA: TGTGCCAGGGAAAGACAGAAGAAACAGTTCTTC. It is translated as CARERQKKQFF.

The J gene is TRBJ2-7, the V gene TRBV6-1; TRBD1 aligns across 9 bases. V dropped 2 bases and J dropped 0; count of bases not matched to a gene: 5. The CDR3 contains 16 residues. The germline CDR1 and CDR2 sequences are MNHNS and SASEGT. CDR3: CASSEFWTGASYEQYF. In DNA, the CDR3 is TGTGCCAGCAGTGAATTCTGGACAGGGGCCTCCTACGAGCAGTACTTC.

The rearrangement links TRBV27 to TRBJ2-7; D is unclear. The CDR3 has 16 residues. V was pared by 6 bases and J by 2 bases, with 20 bases between. Germline CDR1 reads MNHEY; CDR2 reads SMNVEV (reference sequence). CDR3 nucleotide sequence: TGTGCCAGCAGCCCTGTCGTGGGCTATAGGGCCTACGAGCAGTACTTC. Protein sequence: CASSPVVGYRAYEQYF.

The V call is TRBV9, the J call TRBJ1-1; no clear D. The V end was cut by 3 bases, the J end by 4 bases, with 13 bases between. The CDR3 runs to 14 residues. Germline loops: CDR1 SGDLS, CDR2 YYNGEE. The CDR3 DNA reads as TGTGCCAGCAGCGCCTTCGGATCGGGCACTGAAGCTTTCTTT. Its translation: CASSAFGSGTEAFF.

As concerns this clone: This CDR3 is also generated by other DNA sequences in the sample. CDR3 in amino acids: CASSPLASYEQYF. CDR3 DNA: TGTGCCAGCAGTCCACTAGCCTCCTACGAGCAGTACTTC. V and J are TRBV27 and TRBJ2-7, with D perhaps matching TRBD2 (6 bases). V was pared by 5 bases and J by 0 bases, with 8 bases between. The CDR3 runs to 13 residues. Germline assignment: CDR1 MNHEY and CDR2 SMNVEV (reference sequence).

In DNA, the CDR3 is TGTGCCAGCAGTGATATGATGGCGCCCGCAGATACGCAGTATTTT. Translation gives CASSDMMAPADTQYF. V gene TRBV6-1 combines with J gene TRBJ2-3; D gene unclear. The CDR3 length is 15 residues. Germline loops: CDR1 MNHNS, CDR2 SASEGT. V lost 3 bases, J lost 4 bases, and 14 bases lay in between.

V usage is TRBV13 and J usage is TRBJ1-1; D remains ambiguous. V was clipped by 6 bases and J by 2 bases, with 13 bases between them. Germline V gene sequence: CDR1 PRHDT, CDR2 FYEKMQ (reference sequence). This CDR3 is 14 amino acids long. The CDR3 DNA reads TGTGCCAGCAGTGGTCAGATGGTAAACACTGAAGCTTTCTTT. This translates into CASSGQMVNTEAFF.